Below are 28 T cell receptor beta chains sequenced from a single sample in a study of cytomegalovirus exposure and HLA in healthy donors. The PCR had 60 Vbeta and 13 Jbeta primers. Some clones are missing from TCRdb's copy, which holds only in-frame ones; the method was immunoSEQ multiplex PCR. The sample records 140,000 or so clones, approximately 84% being singletons. Sequencing was performed on PBMCs. These TCRs come from a woman in her sixties or seventies in good health and CMV-seropositive.

The V and J genes are TRBV20-1 and TRBJ2-5; D call uncertain. The length of the CDR3 is 11 residues. The germline V gene has CDR1 DFQATT and CDR2 SNEGSKA (reference sequence). V lost 4 bases, J lost 5 bases, and 8 bases lay in between. For the CDR3, the DNA is TGCAGTGCTACGCGCTCGGAGACCCAGTACTTC. Translating gives CSATRSETQYF.

This sequence joins TRBV30 and TRBJ1-5; tentatively, D is TRBD1 (5 bases). Trimming took off 5 bases at V and 7 bases at J, with 27 bases between the two ends. The CDR3 contains 17 residues. CDR1 is GTSNPN and CDR2 is SVGIG in the germline V gene (reference sequence). Written as DNA, the CDR3 is TGTGCCTGGTATTTGGATGGCAGGGCGGATGATAACCAGCCCCAGCATTTT. Amino acids: CAWYLDGRADDNQPQHF. Filled out from reference TRBV30 and TRBJ1-5, the complete variable domain reads SQTIHQWPATLVQPVGSPLSLECTVEGTSNPNLYWYRQAAGRGLQLLFYSVGIGQISSEVPQNLSASRPQDRQFILSSKKLLLSDSGFYLCAWYLDGRADDNQPQHFGDGTRLSIL.

The rearrangement links TRBV27 to TRBJ1-5, with a tentative D call TRBD1 (5 bases). CDR1 is MNHEY, CDR2 SMNVEV, per germline (reference sequence). The CDR3 has 16 residues. V lost 5 bases and J lost 6, with 20 bases in between. The CDR3 DNA sequence: TGTGCCAGCAGTATCCGCGGACGGGGGTTTAGTCAGCCCCAGCATTTT. Amino acid sequence: CASSIRGRGFSQPQHF.

This sequence joins TRBV11-3 and TRBJ1-1; D is ambiguous. Germline V gene lookup returns CDR1 SGHNT and CDR2 YENEEA. The CDR3 is made up of 11 amino acids. Trimming shortened V by 5 bases and J by 11 bases, and 12 bases separated the two germline ends. The CDR3 bases are TGTGCCAGCAGCCCCCAGACTGTTGCTTTCTTT. Its protein is CASSPQTVAFF.

CDR3 protein: CAWKGRAAAFF. The CDR3 coding sequence is TGTGCCTGGAAAGGCAGGGCGGCGGCTTTCTTT. The V call is TRBV30, the J call TRBJ1-1; weak D call: TRBD1 (5 bases). CDR1 is GTSNPN and CDR2 is SVGIG in the germline V gene (reference sequence). The CDR3 extends over 11 amino acids. V gave up 4 bases and J gave up 11 bases, with 14 bases separating them. The variable domain in full, completed from reference TRBV30 and TRBJ1-1, reads SQTIHQWPATLVQPVGSPLSLECTVEGTSNPNLYWYRQAAGRGLQLLFYSVGIGQISSEVPQNLSASRPQDRQFILSSKKLLLSDSGFYLCAWKGRAAAFFGQGTRLTVV.

The chain uses TRBV21-1 and TRBJ2-5; TRBD1 is the table's D call and was not checked against the DNA. TRBV21-1 is tagged as a pseudogene. This CDR3 has 14 amino acids. CDR3 nucleotide sequence: TGTGCCAGCAGCAAGGGACAGGGTCAAGAGACCCAGTACTTC. It is translated as CASSKGQGQETQYF.

The rearrangement uses TRBV5-1 and TRBJ2-7, with TRBD2 matching 11 bases. The germline CDR1 and CDR2 sequences are SGHRS and YFSETQ. The CDR3 has 19 residues. V was pared by 5 bases and J by 6 bases, with 22 bases of the junction left unmatched. The CDR3 DNA is TGCGCCAGCAGTCTGAGGCCTTCGGGACTAGCGGCCCTTAGGGGCGAGCAGTACTTC. Translation gives CASSLRPSGLAALRGEQYF.

The J gene is TRBJ2-1, the V gene TRBV4-2; D not resolved. The germline gives CDR1 LGHNA, CDR2 YNFKEQ. The length of the CDR3 is 16 residues. Trimming removed 4 bases at V and 1 base at J, with 14 bases between. DNA of the CDR3: TGTGCCAGCAGCCCCCGTTGGCAGGTATCCTACAATGAGCAGTTCTTC. Protein: CASSPRWQVSYNEQFF.

The chain couples TRBV28 to TRBJ1-1; 9 bases agree with TRBD1. V trimming: 5 bases; J trimming: 2 bases; junction bases outside the gene matches: 6. Germline-derived CDR1 and CDR2 are MDHEN and SYDVKM. This CDR3 has 15 amino acids. The DNA of the CDR3 is TGTGCCAGCAGTCCCGGACAGGGGAGAAACACTGAAGCTTTCTTT. This sequence encodes CASSPGQGRNTEAFF.

This chain uses TRBV7-2 with TRBJ1-1; D is perhaps TRBD1 (5 bases). This CDR3 has 15 amino acids. Per the germline V gene, CDR1 is SGHTA and CDR2 is FQGNSA. Deletions cut 2 bases from V and 1 base from J, with 11 bases between. CDR3 bases: TGTGCCAGCAGCTTAAGGGGACTTACGAACACTGAAGCTTTCTTT. Translating it yields CASSLRGLTNTEAFF. The full variable domain, rest sourced from reference TRBV7-2 and TRBJ1-1, is GAGVSQSPSNKVTEKGKDVELRCDPISGHTALYWYRQSLGQGLEFLIYFQGNSAPDKSGLPSDRFSAERTGGSVSTLTIQRTQQEDSAVYLCASSLRGLTNTEAFFGQGTRLTVV.

This clone appeared once. The gene calls are TRBV15 and TRBJ2-1; D gene unclear. This CDR3 is 12 amino acids long. Trimming cost V 1 base and J 6 bases, with 4 bases left between them. Germline values: CDR1 LNHNV, CDR2 YYDKDF (reference sequence). The CDR3 coding sequence is TGTGCCACCAGCAGAGCTTCCAATGAGCAGTTCTTC. Translated, it gives CATSRASNEQFF.

This clone showed up just a few times. The CDR3, as DNA: TGTGCCAGCAGTTTAAAAGGAGATGAAAAACTGTTTTTT. Amino acids: CASSLKGDEKLFF. This sequence joins TRBV28 and TRBJ1-4; D call uncertain. V lost 2 bases and J 6 bases, leaving 7 bases between the germline ends. This CDR3 comprises 13 residues. The germline V gene has CDR1 MDHEN and CDR2 SYDVKM.

This clone has a handful of counts. The chain employs TRBV6-1 and TRBJ2-7; 9 positions match TRBD1. Germline CDR1 is MNHNS and CDR2 is SASEGT. This CDR3 has 15 residues. V lost 2 bases, J lost 4 bases, and 6 bases stayed unmatched. The CDR3 spells CASSEQQGAWYEQYF. CDR3 in DNA: TGTGCCAGCAGTGAACAACAGGGGGCTTGGTACGAGCAGTACTTC.

This clone occurred a few times. V is TRBV6-5 and J is TRBJ1-2; D uncertain. V was trimmed by 6 bases and J by 8 bases, leaving 13 bases between them. This CDR3 has 12 residues. Per germline, CDR1 MNHEY and CDR2 SVGAGI. The CDR3 region is CASREGPGGYTF. The CDR3 bases are TGTGCCAGCAGGGAGGGCCCTGGGGGCTACACCTTC.

The chain combines TRBV29-1 with TRBJ2-7; a weak D match, TRBD1 (6 bases). Germline CDR1 is SQVTM and CDR2 is ANQGSEA. This CDR3 is built from 13 residues. Trimming cost V 1 base and J 2 bases, with 9 bases left between them. The CDR3, as DNA: TGCAGCGTTGAAGTACAGGGCGCCTACGAGCAGTACTTC. This codes for CSVEVQGAYEQYF.

The chain is built from TRBV19 and TRBJ2-7; 11 bases match TRBD2. The CDR3 is 14 amino acids. Germline values: CDR1 LNHDA, CDR2 SQIVND (reference sequence). With 3 bases clipped from V and 4 bases from J, the junction kept 2 bases outside the gene matches. CDR3: CASSILAGGYEQYF. The DNA of the CDR3 is TGTGCCAGTAGTATCTTAGCGGGAGGGTACGAGCAGTACTTC.

The chain has TRBV28 and TRBJ2-7; TRBD2 is a possible D gene (6 bases). CDR3 size: 15 residues. The germline V and J ends were trimmed by 5 bases and 9 bases, with 23 bases remaining between them. Germline values: CDR1 MDHEN, CDR2 SYDVKM. In DNA, the CDR3 is TGTGCCAGCAGTCCACCGGGACTCCCTGTCTCGGGGCAGTACTTC. It specifies CASSPPGLPVSGQYF. The whole variable domain, remainder taken from reference TRBV28 and TRBJ2-7, is DVKVTQSSRYLVKRTGEKVFLECVQDMDHENMFWYRQDPGLGLRLIYFSYDVKMKEKGDIPEGYSVSREKKERFSLILESASTNQTSMYLCASSPPGLPVSGQYFGPGTRLTVT.

The chain joins TRBV30 to TRBJ1-5; D call uncertain. The CDR3 is 11 amino acids. Between the trimmed V and J ends, which lost 5 bases and 5 bases, there was a span of 7 bases. CDR1 is GTSNPN and CDR2 is SVGIG in the germline V gene (reference sequence). Here the CDR3 DNA reads TGTGCCTGGGGAGTTGATCAGCCCCAGCATTTT. This gives the protein CAWGVDQPQHF.

The V call is TRBV11-2, the J call TRBJ2-7; D is undetermined. The CDR3 extends over 13 amino acids. Trimming removed 1 base at V and 7 bases at J, with 11 bases between. CDR1 and CDR2 from the germline V gene are SGHAT and FQNNGV. DNA for the CDR3: TGTGCCAGCAGCTTAGGTGTGGTGAGGGAGCAGTACTTC. Protein product: CASSLGVVREQYF.

In this sample, this clone turned up once. This chain joins TRBV7-2 and TRBJ2-5; no definite D call. The CDR3 runs to 13 residues. Deletions cut 3 bases from V and 5 bases from J, with 10 bases between. The germline V gene encodes CDR1 SGHTA and CDR2 FQGNSA. As DNA, the CDR3 is TGTGCCAGCAGCTTTGCAGAGAGGGAGACCCAGTACTTC. Its protein product is CASSFAERETQYF. Full variable domain (rest looked up from reference TRBV7-2 and TRBJ2-5): GAGVSQSPSNKVTEKGKDVELRCDPISGHTALYWYRQSLGQGLEFLIYFQGNSAPDKSGLPSDRFSAERTGGSVSTLTIQRTQQEDSAVYLCASSFAERETQYFGPGTRLLVL.

DNA of the CDR3: TGTGCTAGTGGTTTGGGACTAGCGGGTAACCAAGAGACCCAGTACTTC. Its translation is CASGLGLAGNQETQYF. The chain recombines TRBV12-5 with TRBJ2-5; 10 nucleotides line up with TRBD2. CDR3 length equals 16 residues. The germline V gene has CDR1 LGHNT and CDR2 FRNRAP. V was pared by 1 base and J by 0 bases, with 2 bases of the junction left unmatched. Drawing the rest from reference TRBV12-5 and TRBJ2-5, the complete variable domain is DARVTQTPRHKVTEMGQEVTMRCQPILGHNTVFWYRQTMMQGLELLAYFRNRAPLDDSGMPKDRFSAEMPDATLATLKIQPSEPRDSAVYFCASGLGLAGNQETQYFGPGTRLLVL.

The rearrangement links TRBV6-1 to TRBJ2-7, with D possibly TRBD1 on 7 matching bases. CDR3 size: 14 residues. V was trimmed by 6 bases and J by 4 bases, leaving 16 bases between them. Germline-derived CDR1 and CDR2 are MNHNS and SASEGT. The CDR3 sequence is CASRQGGAGYEQYF. The CDR3 DNA follows: TGTGCCAGCAGGCAGGGGGGAGCCGGTTACGAGCAGTACTTC.

J is TRBJ2-3 and V is TRBV4-2; 7 bases map to TRBD2. Germline V gives CDR1 LGHNA, CDR2 YNFKEQ. The CDR3 length is 15 residues. The J segment lost 1 base and the V segment lost 2 bases, leaving 3 bases of the junction unmatched. The CDR3 bases are TGTGCCAGCAGCCAAAGGGACTACCGCACAGATACGCAGTATTTT. It specifies CASSQRDYRTDTQYF.

V usage is TRBV4-1 and J usage is TRBJ1-4; 7 nucleotides agree with TRBD1. Trimming cost V 1 base and J 8 bases; bases outside gene matches: 10. Germline lookup yields CDR1 MGHRA and CDR2 YSYEKL. This CDR3 contains 16 residues. In DNA form, the CDR3 reads TGCGCCAGCAGCCAAGGGGCGGACAGGCGGCAAGAAAAACTGTTTTTT. It yields the protein CASSQGADRRQEKLFF.

The J gene is TRBJ2-5, the V gene TRBV18, with TRBD1 matching over 7 bases. V was pared by 2 bases and J by 2 bases, with 8 bases of the junction left unmatched. The CDR3 spans 16 residues. CDR1 and CDR2 from the germline V gene are KGHSH and LQKENI. This CDR3 is CASSPGAGGLQETQYF. CDR3 nucleotides: TGTGCCAGCTCACCAGGGGCAGGGGGTCTTCAAGAGACCCAGTACTTC.

The chain links TRBV9 to TRBJ1-2, with 9 bases aligning to TRBD1. V gave up 3 bases and J gave up 4 bases; unmatched junction bases: 13. From germline, CDR1 is SGDLS and CDR2 YYNGEE. The CDR3 is 17 residues long. The CDR3: CASSAQPGQGFGYGYTF. CDR3 in DNA: TGTGCCAGCAGCGCTCAACCGGGACAGGGATTCGGCTATGGCTACACCTTC.

This chain uses TRBV28 with TRBJ1-2; 7 nucleotides line up with TRBD1. V shed 7 bases, J shed 2 bases, and the junction held 4 bases outside the gene matches. The CDR3 totals 13 residues. Per germline, CDR1 MDHEN and CDR2 SYDVKM. CDR3 sequence reads: CASNQQGNYGYTF. In DNA form, the CDR3 reads TGTGCCAGCAATCAACAGGGGAACTATGGCTACACCTTC.

The chain carries TRBV4-1 and TRBJ2-1; TRBD2 agrees at 12 bases. There are 19 residues in the CDR3. Trimming removed 5 bases from V and 0 bases from J; junction bases left unmatched: 11. Germline V gene sequence: CDR1 MGHRA, CDR2 YSYEKL. Here the CDR3 reads CASSWTSGILASSYNEQFF. The CDR3 bases are TGCGCCAGCAGCTGGACTAGCGGGATCTTAGCGAGCTCCTACAATGAGCAGTTCTTC.